Detailed here is one T cell receptor (beta chain). The target antigen is unknown. These data belong to a study of CD8 T cells in ankylosing spondylitis. Quantitative 5'-RACE with molecular barcodes was used to make the TCR beta libraries. TCRdb fed the 5' RACE reads into MiXCR, producing one record per CDR3 protein. The sample carries roughly 700,000 distinct CDR3 sequences, over 15% recorded once. Study results and caveats: Those disease-linked clones were CD8+; they were also relatively rare in peripheral blood. Certain motif variants had earlier been reported in reactive arthritis synovial fluid and blood. Among TCR beta sequences, a motif of 7 to 9 highly homologous variants appeared characteristic of ankylosing spondylitis blood. Reported data indicate significant enrichment of disease-linked clones within matched ankylosing spondylitis synovial fluid.

The receptor's source is a male donor with ankylosing spondylitis. Material: blood, either unsorted or a sorted T cell fraction (not recorded which).

CDR3 region: CASSLSTLGNTIYF. Written as DNA, the CDR3 is TGCGCCAGCAGCTTGAGCACGCTTGGAAACACCATATATTTT. The chain is built from TRBV5-1 and TRBJ1-3; the D is unclear. The CDR3 loop spans 14 amino acids. The V and J ends lost 1 base and 3 bases respectively, with 8 bases between them. Per the germline V gene, CDR1 is SGHRS and CDR2 is YFSETQ.